This T cell receptor beta chain was recorded in a study of blood T cells in healthy people across ages. A J-beta primer mix and a sample-barcoded 5' primer were used in a second PCR of about 7 to 11 cycles. A single record per CDR3 protein comes from TCRdb applying MiXCR to the 5' RACE reads. The sample carries roughly 900,000 distinct CDR3 sequences, about 44% recorded once. Trimming shortened V by 5 bases and J by 4 bases, and 9 bases separated the two germline ends. The CDR3 contains 13 residues. Specimen: blood. The clonotype was recovered from a man aged 30-40 years in good health. V and J are TRBV12-3 or TRBV12-4 and TRBJ1-5; unclear D gene. The CDR3 region has the DNA TGTGCCAGCAGTGTAATAGGTAATCAGCCCCAGCATTTT. This translates into CASSVIGNQPQHF.